Each of the 13 T cell receptor beta chains below was sequenced from the same sample in a study of blood T cells in healthy people across ages. Through a sample-barcoded 5' primer and a J-beta primer mix, a second PCR was run for roughly 7 to 12 cycles. MiXCR, run by TCRdb on the 5' RACE reads, gives a single entry per CDR3 protein. The sample lists fewer than 800,000 distinct CDR3 sequences, 20% to 25% occurring once. In addition, the sample was reused for a study of T cells of mothers and their children.

Source material: blood. These receptor sequences come from a boy younger than 18 in good health.

The rearrangement uses TRBV5-1 and TRBJ2-2, with 8 bases matching TRBD1. Germline CDR1 reads SGHRS; CDR2 reads YFSETQ. There are 16 residues in the CDR3. V lost 3 bases to trimming and J lost 4 bases; unmatched junction nucleotides: 8. The CDR3 bases are TGCGCCAGCAGCTCGCAGGGGGCAAAGGGCACCGGGGAGCTGTTTTTT. Its translation: CASSSQGAKGTGELFF.

This clonotype was observed a handful of times. The chain has TRBV6-5 and TRBJ1-1; D might be TRBD1 (6 bases). Germline V lookup: CDR1 MNHEY, CDR2 SVGAGI. The CDR3 totals 11 residues. Between the trimmed V and J ends, which lost 6 bases and 11 bases, there was a span of 13 bases. The CDR3: CASRRGEVAFF. The CDR3 nucleotides read TGTGCCAGCAGGAGGGGGGAAGTTGCTTTCTTT.

There are a few counts of this clonotype. The chain carries TRBV10-1 and TRBJ2-1, with TRBD2 identical over 8 bases. The CDR3 extends over 15 amino acids. The germline CDR1 and CDR2 sequences are WNHNN and SYGVQD (reference sequence). The junction had 4 bases not matched to a gene; V was cut back by 3 bases and J by 3 bases. This chain's CDR3 is CASSDSSGNYNEQFF. For the CDR3, the DNA is TGCGCCAGCAGTGATAGTAGCGGGAACTACAATGAGCAGTTCTTC.

This clonotype was counted only a few times. This chain links TRBV6-1 with TRBJ2-5; 13 bases match TRBD2. Germline V gene lookup returns CDR1 MNHNS and CDR2 SASEGT. V shed 5 bases, J shed 2 bases, and the junction held 14 bases outside the gene matches. The CDR3 extends over 19 amino acids. The CDR3 coding sequence is TGTGCCAGCAGTCCCCTCGGACTAGCGGGAGCAAGACGGCAAGAGACCCAGTACTTC. Protein: CASSPLGLAGARRQETQYF.

This chain links TRBV29-1 with TRBJ2-5; 11 positions match TRBD2. The last part of the DNA fits TRBJ2-7 better; the J call may be wrong. This CDR3 contains 16 residues. CDR1 is SQVTM and CDR2 is ANQGSEA in the germline V gene. This chain's CDR3 is CSEGEVLAGGSYEQYF. The DNA for the CDR3 is TGCAGCGAGGGCGAGGTCCTAGCGGGAGGTTCCTACGAGCAGTACTTC.

Only a few counts were recorded for this clonotype. CDR3 residues: CASSPSTTGTETQYF. As DNA, the CDR3 is TGTGCCAGCAGCCCCAGCACGACAGGGACGGAGACCCAGTACTTC. The chain joins TRBV27 to TRBJ2-5; 7 bases line up with TRBD1. This CDR3 region has 15 residues. The ends lost 6 bases at V and 5 bases at J; junction bases unmatched: 12. The germline CDR1 and CDR2 sequences are MNHEY and SMNVEV (reference sequence).

The chain has TRBV6-6 and TRBJ1-5, with a possible D match to TRBD1 (6 bases). The V gene lost 0 bases and the J gene lost 10 bases, with 13 bases spanning the gap. The CDR3 is made up of 14 amino acids. Germline CDR1 reads MNHNY; CDR2 reads SVGAGI (reference sequence). CDR3 protein: CASSYSMGGGPQHF. The CDR3 DNA sequence: TGTGCCAGCAGTTACTCGATGGGGGGCGGACCCCAGCATTTT.

The chain couples TRBV6-6 to TRBJ2-1, with 13 bases identical to TRBD2. The CDR3 totals 16 residues. Looked up from germline, CDR1 is MNHNY and CDR2 is SVGAGI (reference sequence). After removal of 1 base from V and 5 bases from J, the junction contained 2 bases not matched to a gene. This chain's CDR3 is CASSYLGLAGDNEQFF. The CDR3 DNA sequence: TGTGCCAGCAGTTACTTAGGACTAGCGGGGGACAATGAGCAGTTCTTC.

The rearrangement uses TRBV20-1 and TRBJ2-7, with D perhaps matching TRBD1 or TRBD2 (5 bases each). Trimming took off 4 bases at V and 2 bases at J, with 12 bases between the two ends. The CDR3 covers 13 residues. Germline CDR1 is DFQATT and CDR2 is SNEGSKA (reference sequence). The CDR3 DNA reads as TGCAGTGCTACCGGGACGGACACCTACGAGCAGTACTTC. It translates to CSATGTDTYEQYF.

This clonotype showed up just a few times. The chain employs TRBV12-3 or TRBV12-4 and TRBJ2-2, with unresolved D. V was clipped by 6 bases and J by 1 base, with 12 bases between them. The CDR3 loop spans 15 amino acids. This chain's CDR3 is CASRAQAVNTGELFF. CDR3 nucleotide sequence: TGTGCCAGCAGGGCCCAGGCGGTGAACACCGGGGAGCTGTTTTTT.

This clonotype was observed a handful of times. J is TRBJ2-1 and V is TRBV20-1; the match to TRBD2 covers 9 bases. The ends lost 5 bases at V and 4 bases at J; junction bases unmatched: 12. This CDR3 region has 16 residues. The germline gives CDR1 DFQATT, CDR2 SNEGSKA (reference sequence). The CDR3 loop is CSAGAPLAGQYNEQFF. The CDR3 nucleotides are TGCAGTGCTGGGGCTCCTCTAGCGGGACAGTACAATGAGCAGTTCTTC.

This clonotype was seen a few times. The chain is built from TRBV6-2 or TRBV6-3 and TRBJ2-5, with D perhaps TRBD2 (6 bases). Germline V gene sequence: CDR1 MNHEY, CDR2 SVGEGT. CDR3 length equals 13 residues. V was cut by 2 bases and J by 3 bases, with 7 bases left in between. CDR3 nucleotide sequence: TGTGCCAGCAGTTACGCGGGGAAAGAGACCCAGTACTTC. Amino acids: CASSYAGKETQYF.

The chain uses TRBV7-9 and TRBJ1-1; 9 nucleotides line up with TRBD1. With V trimmed by 5 bases and J by 13 bases, 11 bases remained unmatched. CDR1 is SEHNR and CDR2 is FQNEAQ in the germline V gene (reference sequence). The CDR3 totals 13 residues. The CDR3 loop reads CASSLGPGDRVFF. In nucleotides, the CDR3 is TGTGCCAGCAGCCTAGGCCCCGGGGACAGGGTTTTCTTT. The entire variable domain, with the rest obtained from reference TRBV7-9 and TRBJ1-1, is as follows: DTGVSQNPRHKITKRGQNVTFRCDPISEHNRLYWYRQTLGQGPEFLTYFQNEAQLEKSRLLSDRFSAERPKGSFSTLEIQRTEQGDSAMYLCASSLGPGDRVFFGQGTRLTVV.